This TCR beta chain was profiled in a study of human T cells and chemical hapten exposure (dated by TCRdb to the early 2020s). Turning to the overall study: For sensitization, 2% DPC in acetone was applied to a roughly 2 cm by roughly 2 cm area of upper inner arm skin. The mostly female patient cohort included alopecia areata with under or over 50% scalp involvement, alopecia totalis and alopecia universalis. Patch tests used Finn chambers with 0.01% DPC on the upper back, scored after 6 days by International Contact Dermatitis Research Group standards. Throughout the approximately 22-week study period, patients were also given weekly therapeutic DPC doses on the scalp. This study followed changes in the peripheral blood TCR repertoire in vivo during primary and secondary sensitization of alopecia patients to the hapten diphenylcyclopropenone (DPC). Patient blood was sampled pre-sensitization (week 0) and at 2, 6 and about 24 weeks after DPC sensitization. Blood for TCR sequencing was provided by twenty-nine alopecia patients at one to four time points (pre-sensitization, 2, 6 and 24 weeks). Libraries were pooled for sequencing, and per-sample TCR yields varied mainly because of small differences in library volumes within the pool.

Receptors were amplified or captured by RACE. Sequenced using a NextSeq 500. During library preparation, unique molecular identifiers were attached to individual cDNA molecules so that TCRs could be counted quantitatively and reproducibly. Both TCR alpha and TCR beta chains were sequenced from each blood RNA sample. The source study handled its data this way. Samples had a median of around 92,000 TCRs, with a range from roughly 23,224 to 700,000. The Decombinator software suite was used to annotate the V, J and CDR3 of the TCR reads. To make PS versus PT1 abundance plots, every sample was subsampled to the same number of TCRs (28,000). TCRs were defined as expanded if absent before sensitization and observed at least eight times at the 2-week time point. TCRdb redid the processing of the public reads, applying fastp at Q25 and MiXCR, and retained in-frame beta chains. When rows share a CDR3 protein, they turn into one entry using the most common DNA and genes. For this entry, the V and J calls and clone size follow TCRdb and not the study's own pipeline. The sample yields around 380,000 distinct CDR3 sequences; approximately 5.1% were counted once. The biggest ten clones account for approximately 2.3% of the sample.

This specimen's time point label, per the study, means: patch test 1, 2 weeks after DPC sensitization. In the paper's terms, the treatment or condition label means: therapeutic diphenylcyclopropenone sensitization with weekly scalp DPC. At each patch-test visit, blood was drawn before the patch test was applied. Eligible patients were aged 18 to 70, diagnosed with alopecia, deemed suitable for DPC therapy, and excluded if pregnant. Unfractionated whole blood was collected in Tempus Blood RNA tubes, and total RNA was extracted from that blood. Trimming costs V 6 bases and J 0 bases, and their ends lie 14 bases apart. Measured from the cysteine to the phenylalanine, the CDR3 is 15 residues long. The retained sequence is limited to the CDR3, 45 bases, with the frame set at the first base. Taken from the germline V gene, the CDR1 and CDR2 loops are MNHNS and SASEGT. Study-level results and caveats: The number of PT1 expanded TCRs positively correlated with patch test score, significant at thresholds 8, 16 and 32 but not 4. Significantly more large CDR3 similarity clusters were formed by expanded TCRs than by pre-sensitization or healthy control sets, consistent with antigen-driven responses. Alopecia, a presumed autoimmune disease, was present in all patients, so the immune response of the patients might differ from that of healthy individuals. After repeated subsampling, the strength of the expansion versus patch-test correlation and the threshold at which it became significant changed. DPC sensitization did not change how many TCRs were above 1 in 1000 frequency, and no evidence was found of alterations in global repertoire structure.

This clonotype was counted a few times. There is no known antigen for this receptor. Within one base of it there is no much larger clone, and no base qualities were kept. The chain is made from TRBV6-1 and TRBJ1-2; the D gene is unclear. This receptor was identified in a woman between 45 and 60 years old with alopecia areata. Some clones in this sample may be carry-over from other donors' samples. The source material was whole blood, sampled in connection with sensitization to the hapten diphenylcyclopropenone (DPC). The nucleotide sequence is given as TGTGCCAGCAGGCCATCGGACTTAGCTAACTATGGCTACACCTTC. It encodes CASRPSDLANYGYTF.